This entry lists 11 T cell receptor beta chains sequenced from one sample in a study of regulatory T cells in long-lasting Graves disease. Time point noted: newly diagnosed GD, antithyroid drugs for less than 3 months. Making the TCR library involved RNA that had been extracted from PBMCs. Construction of TCR beta libraries relied on iRepertoire HTBI primers and on Arm-PCR targeting CDR3 regions. TCRdb redid the calling of the multiplex PCR reads with MiXCR, one entry per CDR3 protein. The data contain 350,000 to 450,000 distinct CDR3 sequences, over 15% of them seen just once; the ten biggest clones take up 30%. Another study also made use of these data, one on T cells in Graves' hyperthyroidism and ophthalmopathy.

The material sequenced was peripheral blood mononuclear cells (PBMCs), taken at new diagnosis, from a patient treated with antithyroid drugs. Receptors were obtained from a man aged 40-50 years with Graves disease.

This clonotype turned up a few times. The genes are TRBV10-3 and TRBJ2-3; 9 nucleotides line up with TRBD1. V gave up 4 bases and J gave up 5 bases; unmatched junction bases: 7. From germline, CDR1 is ENHRY and CDR2 SYGVKD. The CDR3 totals 15 residues. The DNA for the CDR3 is TGTGCCATCAGTGCCCCGGGACAGGGAATAGATACGCAGTATTTT. Its protein product is CAISAPGQGIDTQYF.

The rearrangement links TRBV9 to TRBJ1-5, with 7 positions matching TRBD1. This CDR3 region has 14 residues. The ends lost 3 bases at V and 9 bases at J; junction bases unmatched: 9. Germline V gives CDR1 SGDLS, CDR2 YYNGEE. This CDR3 reads CASSGGQAGPPQHF. The DNA of the CDR3 is TGTGCCAGCAGCGGAGGACAGGCCGGTCCGCCCCAGCATTTT.

The sample holds one count of this clonotype. The chain combines TRBV3-1 with TRBJ1-2; D is undetermined. With 1 base removed from V and 4 bases from J, the gap between germline ends came to 16 bases. This CDR3 contains 16 residues. Germline CDR1 LGHDT, CDR2 YNNKEL (reference sequence). CDR3 nucleotides: TGTGCCAGCAGCCAAGCCTATCTTACCCTACCCTATGGCTACACCTTC. This translates into CASSQAYLTLPYGYTF.

This clonotype was counted only a few times. This chain joins TRBV5-6 and TRBJ1-3; D is perhaps TRBD1 (5 bases). CDR3 length: 15 residues. V was pared by 2 bases and J by 2 bases, with 11 bases between. Germline loops: CDR1 SGHDT, CDR2 YYEEEE. Here the CDR3 reads CASSFGWGAGNTIYF. CDR3 nucleotide sequence: TGTGCCAGCAGCTTCGGTTGGGGCGCTGGAAACACCATATATTTT.

The gene calls are TRBV20-1 and TRBJ2-7; 10 positions match TRBD2. The CDR3 sequence is 14 residues long. With 6 bases clipped from V and 3 bases from J, the junction kept 8 bases outside the gene matches. Germline-derived CDR1 and CDR2 are DFQATT and SNEGSKA (reference sequence). The CDR3 region has the DNA TGCAGTGCCAGAAGCGGGGGGGGGCACTACGAGCAGTACTTC. Amino acid sequence: CSARSGGGHYEQYF.

This clonotype was counted ten times or more. The chain has TRBV5-1 and TRBJ2-1, with 9 bases matching TRBD2. The CDR3 is 14 amino acids. CDR1 is SGHRS, CDR2 YFSETQ, per germline. V shed 5 bases and J 10 bases; nucleotides not matched to a gene: 10. DNA for the CDR3: TGCGCCAGCAGGCTCCTAGCGGGGTCGGGAGAGCAGTTCTTC. As protein: CASRLLAGSGEQFF.

The table lists this clonotype with a few counts. The CDR3 here is CASSPTSRGSSEKLFF. The CDR3 DNA reads as TGTGCCAGCAGCCCCACGTCACGGGGGTCGAGTGAAAAACTGTTTTTT. The rearrangement uses TRBV9 and TRBJ1-4, with D perhaps TRBD1 (5 bases). Trimming stripped 4 bases from V and 7 bases from J, with 20 bases between. The CDR3 loop spans 16 amino acids. In germline, CDR1 is SGDLS, CDR2 YYNGEE.

Details on this clonotype: Since no conserved phenylalanine or tryptophan closes the CDR3, a read error is the likely cause. The chain carries TRBV10-3 and TRBJ1-1, with D hard to call. The CDR3 consists of 13 residues. CDR1 and CDR2 (germline): ENHRY, SYGVKD. The CDR3 bases are TGTGCCAGCAGTCAACAAATGAACACTGAAGCTTTCTCT. Protein product: CASSQQMNTEAFS.

In its sample, this clonotype was seen a few times. This chain joins TRBV24-1 and TRBJ1-2; D not certain. V lost 4 bases and J 4 bases, leaving 12 bases between the germline ends. Germline loops: CDR1 KGHDR, CDR2 SFDVKD. CDR3 length: 14 residues. CDR3 loop: CATSEPTVSYGYTF. CDR3 DNA sequence: TGTGCCACCAGTGAACCTACAGTTAGCTATGGCTACACCTTC.

This clonotype was recorded at least ten times. The J gene is TRBJ2-7, the V gene TRBV27; possibly TRBD1 or TRBD2 for D (5 bases each). From germline, CDR1 is MNHEY and CDR2 SMNVEV (reference sequence). The CDR3 totals 15 residues. V was shortened by 2 bases and J by 5 bases, with 16 bases between the two germline ends. This CDR3 is CASSLTAPTGHEQYF. CDR3 nucleotides: TGTGCCAGCAGTTTAACGGCTCCCACGGGGCACGAGCAGTACTTC.

This clonotype occurred many times. The chain recombines TRBV7-9 with TRBJ2-5; 7 bases are a match to TRBD2. The germline CDR1 and CDR2 sequences are SEHNR and FQNEAQ (reference sequence). The CDR3 extends over 13 amino acids. The trim removed 4 bases at V and 2 bases at J, leaving 1 base unmatched. For the CDR3, the DNA is TGTGCCAGCAGCTCGGGGGGACAAGAGACCCAGTACTTC. As protein: CASSSGGQETQYF.